This T cell receptor (beta chain) was obtained from a study of T cells of healthy individuals. A note on this clonotype: One junction end disagrees with the germline gene, perhaps due to a read error.

One entry per CDR3 protein results from TCRdb running MiXCR on the 5' RACE reads. The data hold 55,000 to 65,000 distinct CDR3 sequences, with 15% to 20% observed a single time. This clonotype was sampled from a human donor in good health.

As DNA, the CDR3 is TGTGCTAGCAGCTCTGGACAGGGCCCCCAAGAGACCCAGTACTTC. Its translation: CASSSGQGPQETQYF. The rearrangement links TRBV7-7 to TRBJ2-5; 8 positions match TRBD1. Germline V gene sequence: CDR1 SSHAT, CDR2 FNYEAQ (reference sequence). The CDR3 extends over 15 amino acids.